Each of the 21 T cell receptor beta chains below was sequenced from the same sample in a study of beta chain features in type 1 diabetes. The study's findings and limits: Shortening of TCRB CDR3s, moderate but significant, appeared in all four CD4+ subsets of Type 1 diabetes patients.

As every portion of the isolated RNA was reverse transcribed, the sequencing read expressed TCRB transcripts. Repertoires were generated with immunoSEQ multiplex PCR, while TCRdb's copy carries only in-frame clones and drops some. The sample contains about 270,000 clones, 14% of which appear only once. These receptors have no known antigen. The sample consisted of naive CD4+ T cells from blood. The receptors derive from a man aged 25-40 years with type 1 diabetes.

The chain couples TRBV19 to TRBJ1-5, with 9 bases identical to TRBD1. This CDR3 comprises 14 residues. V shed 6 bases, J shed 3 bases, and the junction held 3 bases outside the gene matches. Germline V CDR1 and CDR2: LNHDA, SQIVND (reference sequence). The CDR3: CASSRTGVNQPQHF. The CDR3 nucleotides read TGTGCCAGTAGCCGGACAGGGGTCAATCAGCCCCAGCATTTT. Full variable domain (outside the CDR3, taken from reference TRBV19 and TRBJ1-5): DGGITQSPKYLFRKEGQNVTLSCEQNLNHDAMYWYRQDPGQGLRLIYYSQIVNDFQKGDIAEGYSVSREKKESFPLTVTSAQKNPTAFYLCASSRTGVNQPQHFGDGTRLSIL.

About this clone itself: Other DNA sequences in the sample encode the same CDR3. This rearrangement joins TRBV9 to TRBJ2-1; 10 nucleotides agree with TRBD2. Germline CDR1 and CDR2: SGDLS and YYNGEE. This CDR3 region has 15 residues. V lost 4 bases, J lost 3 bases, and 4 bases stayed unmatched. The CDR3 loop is CASSPGLAVYNEQFF. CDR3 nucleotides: TGTGCCAGCAGCCCAGGACTAGCGGTCTACAATGAGCAGTTCTTC.

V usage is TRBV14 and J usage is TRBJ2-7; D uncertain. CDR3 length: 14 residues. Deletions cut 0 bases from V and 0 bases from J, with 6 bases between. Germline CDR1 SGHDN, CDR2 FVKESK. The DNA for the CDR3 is TGTGCCAGCAGCCAAGATCCGGGCTCCTACGAGCAGTACTTC. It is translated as CASSQDPGSYEQYF.

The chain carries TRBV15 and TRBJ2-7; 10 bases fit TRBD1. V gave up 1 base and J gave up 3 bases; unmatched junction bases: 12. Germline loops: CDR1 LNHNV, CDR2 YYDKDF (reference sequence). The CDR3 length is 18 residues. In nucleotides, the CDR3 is TGTGCCACCAGCAGAGTACGCTCCCGGACAGGGGGTTTCTACGAGCAGTACTTC. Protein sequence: CATSRVRSRTGGFYEQYF.

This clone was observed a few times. The CDR3 DNA sequence: TGCGCCAGGGGACTAGTAACCTACGAGCAGTACTTC. Translation gives CARGLVTYEQYF. The chain recombines TRBV23-1 with TRBJ2-7; TRBD2 agrees at 8 bases. TRBV23-1 is identified as an open reading frame with a role that is uncertain. After removal of 9 bases from V and 2 bases from J, the junction contained 3 bases not matched to a gene. The CDR3 totals 12 residues.

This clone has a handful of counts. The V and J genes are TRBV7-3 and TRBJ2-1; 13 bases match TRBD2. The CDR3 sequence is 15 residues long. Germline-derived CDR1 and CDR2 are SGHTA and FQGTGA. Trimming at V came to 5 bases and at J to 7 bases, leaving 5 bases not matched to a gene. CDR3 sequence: CASSKGTSGINEQFF. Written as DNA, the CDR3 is TGTGCCAGCAGCAAAGGGACTAGCGGGATTAATGAGCAGTTCTTC.

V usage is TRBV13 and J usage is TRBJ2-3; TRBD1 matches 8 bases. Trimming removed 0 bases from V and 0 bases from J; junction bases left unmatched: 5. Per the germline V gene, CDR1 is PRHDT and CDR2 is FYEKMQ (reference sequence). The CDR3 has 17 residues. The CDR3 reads CASSLGLGTGSTDTQYF. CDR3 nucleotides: TGTGCCAGCAGCTTAGGCCTCGGGACAGGCAGCACAGATACGCAGTATTTT. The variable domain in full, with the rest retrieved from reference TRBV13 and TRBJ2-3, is AAGVIQSPRHLIKEKRETATLKCYPIPRHDTVYWYQQGPGQDPQFLISFYEKMQSDKGSIPDRFSAQQFSDYHSELNMSSLELGDSALYFCASSLGLGTGSTDTQYFGPGTRLTVL.

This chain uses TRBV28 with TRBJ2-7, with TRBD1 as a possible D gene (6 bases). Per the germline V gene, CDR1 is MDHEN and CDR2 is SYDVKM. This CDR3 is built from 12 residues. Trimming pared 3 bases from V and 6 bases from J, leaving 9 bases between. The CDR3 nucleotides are TGTGCCAGCAGTTTCAAAGGGGGCGAGCAGTACTTC. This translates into CASSFKGGEQYF.

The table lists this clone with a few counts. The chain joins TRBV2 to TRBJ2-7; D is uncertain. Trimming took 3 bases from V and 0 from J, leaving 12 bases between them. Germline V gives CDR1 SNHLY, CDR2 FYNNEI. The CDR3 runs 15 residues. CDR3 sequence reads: CASSDLGFNSYEQYF. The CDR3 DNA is TGTGCCAGCAGTGACTTGGGCTTCAACTCCTACGAGCAGTACTTC.

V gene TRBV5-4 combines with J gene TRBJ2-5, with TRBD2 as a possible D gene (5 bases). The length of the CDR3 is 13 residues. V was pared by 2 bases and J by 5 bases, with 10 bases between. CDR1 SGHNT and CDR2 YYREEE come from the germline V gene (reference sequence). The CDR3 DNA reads TGTGCCAGCAGCTTCCCAGCGGAGGAGACCCAGTACTTC. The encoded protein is CASSFPAEETQYF.

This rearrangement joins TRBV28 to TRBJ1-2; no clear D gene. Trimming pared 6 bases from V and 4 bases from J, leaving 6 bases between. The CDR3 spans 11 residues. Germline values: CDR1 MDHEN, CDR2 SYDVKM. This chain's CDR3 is CASSKFYGYTF. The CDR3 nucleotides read TGTGCCAGCAGCAAATTCTATGGCTACACCTTC.

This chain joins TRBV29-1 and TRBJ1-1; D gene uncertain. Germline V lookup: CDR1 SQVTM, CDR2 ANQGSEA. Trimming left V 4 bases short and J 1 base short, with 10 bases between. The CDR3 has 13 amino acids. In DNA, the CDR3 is TGCAGCGTTGTTGGCCGACAGAACACTGAAGCTTTCTTT. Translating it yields CSVVGRQNTEAFF.

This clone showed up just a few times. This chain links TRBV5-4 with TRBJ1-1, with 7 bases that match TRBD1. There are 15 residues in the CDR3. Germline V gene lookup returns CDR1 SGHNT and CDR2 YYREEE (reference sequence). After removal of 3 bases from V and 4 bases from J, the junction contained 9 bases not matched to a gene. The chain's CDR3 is CASSSNRGTITEAFF. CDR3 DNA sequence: TGTGCCAGCAGCTCTAACAGGGGAACGATCACTGAAGCTTTCTTT.

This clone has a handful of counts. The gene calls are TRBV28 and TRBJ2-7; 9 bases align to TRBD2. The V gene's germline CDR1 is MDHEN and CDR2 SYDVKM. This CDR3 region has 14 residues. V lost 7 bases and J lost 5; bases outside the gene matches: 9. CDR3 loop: CASTGSGSTNEQYF. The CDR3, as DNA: TGTGCCAGCACCGGTAGCGGGAGTACGAACGAGCAGTACTTC.

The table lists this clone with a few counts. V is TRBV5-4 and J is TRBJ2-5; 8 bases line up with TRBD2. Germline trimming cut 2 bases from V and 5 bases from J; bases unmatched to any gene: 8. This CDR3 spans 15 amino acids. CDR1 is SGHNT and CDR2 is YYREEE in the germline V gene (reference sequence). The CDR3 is CASSFPREGRETQYF. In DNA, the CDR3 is TGTGCCAGCAGCTTTCCTCGGGAGGGCCGCGAGACCCAGTACTTC. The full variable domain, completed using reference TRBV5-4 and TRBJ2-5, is ETGVTQSPTHLIKTRGQQVTLRCSSQSGHNTVSWYQQALGQGPQFIFQYYREEENGRGNFPPRFSGLQFPNYSSELNVNALELDDSALYLCASSFPREGRETQYFGPGTRLLVL.

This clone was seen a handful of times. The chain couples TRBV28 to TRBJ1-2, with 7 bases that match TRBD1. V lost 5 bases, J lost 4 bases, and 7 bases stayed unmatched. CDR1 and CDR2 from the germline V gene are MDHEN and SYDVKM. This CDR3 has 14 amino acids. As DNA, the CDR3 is TGTGCCAGCAGTCCCCTCGACAGGGCCTATGGCTACACCTTC. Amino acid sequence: CASSPLDRAYGYTF.

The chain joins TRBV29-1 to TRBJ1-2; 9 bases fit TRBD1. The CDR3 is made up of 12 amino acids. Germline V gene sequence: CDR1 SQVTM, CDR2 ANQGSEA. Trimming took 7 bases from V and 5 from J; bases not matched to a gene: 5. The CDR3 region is CSAYRGPYGYTF. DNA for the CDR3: TGCAGCGCCTACAGGGGGCCGTATGGCTACACCTTC.

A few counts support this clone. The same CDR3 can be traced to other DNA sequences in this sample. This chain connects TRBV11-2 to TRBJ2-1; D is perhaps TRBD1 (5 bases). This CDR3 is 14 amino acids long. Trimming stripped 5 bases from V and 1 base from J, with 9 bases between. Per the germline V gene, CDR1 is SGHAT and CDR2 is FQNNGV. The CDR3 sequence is CASSLSGSYNEQFF. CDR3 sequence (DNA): TGTGCCAGCAGCCTTTCAGGGTCCTACAATGAGCAGTTCTTC.

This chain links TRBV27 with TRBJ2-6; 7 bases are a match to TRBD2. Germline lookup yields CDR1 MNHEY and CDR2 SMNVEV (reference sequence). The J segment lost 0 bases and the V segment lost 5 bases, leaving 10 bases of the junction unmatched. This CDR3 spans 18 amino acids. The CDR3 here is CASSRDYSSYSGANVLTF. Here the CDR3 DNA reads TGTGCCAGCAGTCGGGACTACTCCTCGTACTCTGGGGCCAACGTCCTGACTTTC.

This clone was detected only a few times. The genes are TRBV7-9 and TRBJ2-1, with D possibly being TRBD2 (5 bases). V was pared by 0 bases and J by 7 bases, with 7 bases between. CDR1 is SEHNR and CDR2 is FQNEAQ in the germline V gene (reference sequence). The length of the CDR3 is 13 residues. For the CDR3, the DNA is TGTGCCAGCAGCTTAGCGGGAGTGAATGAGCAGTTCTTC. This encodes CASSLAGVNEQFF.

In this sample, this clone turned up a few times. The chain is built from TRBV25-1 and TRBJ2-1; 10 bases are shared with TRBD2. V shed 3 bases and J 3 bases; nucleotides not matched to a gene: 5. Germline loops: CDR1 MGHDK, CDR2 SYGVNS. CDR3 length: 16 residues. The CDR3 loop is CASSDHGLAVYNEQFF. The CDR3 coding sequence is TGTGCCAGCAGTGACCACGGACTAGCGGTCTACAATGAGCAGTTCTTC.